The present entry profiles one T cell receptor beta chain with its context. Positively selected for CCR7, the CD45RO-negative cells used as naive CD8 cells excluded terminally differentiated effector memory CD45RA+ cells. These data belong to a study of shared clonotypes between healthy human individuals. Study context: Donors, aged 18 to 49, were a couple of women and three men.

The authors ran the assay at deep level. Using immunoSEQ multiplex PCR, the repertoire was profiled, and TCRdb retains in-frame clones only, with some absent. The sample includes over 750,000 clones, about 96% of them seen just once. Germline CDR1 and CDR2: MNHEY and SMNVEV (reference sequence). The CDR3 is 16 amino acids. Trimming cost V 5 bases and J 8 bases; bases outside gene matches: 12. The origin of this receptor is a man aged 25 to 40 in good health. The V gene is TRBV27, the J gene TRBJ1-4; 9 nucleotides agree with TRBD1. The sequenced material came from naive CD8+ T cells sorted from blood. The CDR3 DNA is TGTGCCAGCAGTCCCAGACCGGACAGGGGTAGGGAAAAACTGTTTTTT. It translates to CASSPRPDRGREKLFF.